These 12 T cell receptor beta chains originate from one sample sequenced in a study of T cell responses to AZD1222 COVID-19 vaccine. The protocol was immunoSEQ multiplex PCR, while the TCRdb copy is restricted to in-frame clones and leaves out a portion. The table has approximately 99,000 clones, roughly nine tenths seen once. Sequenced material: peripheral blood, taken on day 0 of MenACWY control vaccination. Every receptor here comes from an adult in good health.

This clone was seen only once. This rearrangement joins TRBV9 to TRBJ1-2; D is ambiguous. Trimming removed 0 bases from V and 2 bases from J, with 5 bases in between. This CDR3 has 13 amino acids. Germline lookup yields CDR1 SGDLS and CDR2 YYNGEE. The CDR3 DNA follows: TGTGCCAGCAGCGTAGACAGAAACTATGGCTACACCTTC. Translating gives CASSVDRNYGYTF.

This clone was recorded once. This chain links TRBV5-1 with TRBJ2-3, with 13 bases aligning to TRBD2. The CDR3 is made up of 19 amino acids. The J segment lost 0 bases and the V segment lost 4 bases, leaving 11 bases of the junction unmatched. The germline gives CDR1 SGHRS, CDR2 YFSETQ. The DNA of the CDR3 is TGCGCCAGCAGCACACCGCCGGGACTAGCGGGGTCTAGCACAGATACGCAGTATTTT. Translating it yields CASSTPPGLAGSSTDTQYF.

The J gene is TRBJ1-6, the V gene TRBV4-1, with TRBD1 identical over 11 bases. This CDR3 has 16 residues. The V and J ends lost 5 bases and 8 bases, in that order; junction bases with no gene match: 8. Germline V gives CDR1 MGHRA, CDR2 YSYEKL. CDR3 residues: CASSARDRGEDSPLHF. Written as DNA, the CDR3 is TGCGCCAGCAGCGCTCGGGACAGGGGGGAAGATTCACCCCTCCACTTT.

CDR3 coding DNA: TGTGCCAGCAGCGGGGACTTTGGCTACACCTTC. Amino acids: CASSGDFGYTF. The gene calls are TRBV9 and TRBJ1-2; TRBD1 might be the D (5 bases). The V gene lost 3 bases and the J gene lost 7 bases, with 7 bases spanning the gap. Germline lookup yields CDR1 SGDLS and CDR2 YYNGEE. The CDR3 is 11 amino acids.

This clone has just a few counts. The chain recombines TRBV3-1 (or the pseudogene TRBV3-2) with TRBJ1-1, with D possibly being TRBD1 (5 bases). Trimming stripped 0 bases from V and 0 bases from J, with 14 bases between. Germline V gene lookup returns CDR1 LGHDT and CDR2 YNNKEL (reference sequence). This CDR3 has 17 residues. The CDR3 region is CASSQEGLGVLNTEAFF. CDR3 nucleotides: TGTGCCAGCAGCCAAGAGGGATTGGGGGTATTGAACACTGAAGCTTTCTTT.

The genes are TRBV11-2 and TRBJ2-7, with 9 bases matching TRBD1. From germline, CDR1 is SGHAT and CDR2 FQNNGV. Losses at the gene ends were 0 bases for V and 3 bases for J; bases not matched to a gene: 9. There are 17 residues in the CDR3. As DNA, the CDR3 is TGTGCCAGCAGCTTAGACAGGGGGACAGGGATAATCTACGAGCAGTACTTC. Protein: CASSLDRGTGIIYEQYF.

The CDR3 loop reads CASSYGSLLGEQFF. CDR3 DNA: TGTGCCAGCAGCTACGGTAGCCTGCTTGGTGAGCAGTTCTTC. The chain uses TRBV7-3 and TRBJ2-1; D is unresolved. The CDR3 loop spans 14 amino acids. The V end lost 4 bases, the J end lost 9 bases, and 16 bases lay between the germline ends. Germline assignment: CDR1 SGHTA and CDR2 FQGTGA. The full variable domain, completed using reference TRBV7-3 and TRBJ2-1, is GAGVSQTPSNKVTEKGKYVELRCDPISGHTALYWYRQSLGQGPEFLIYFQGTGAADDSGLPNDRFFAVRPEGSVSTLKIQRTERGDSAVYLCASSYGSLLGEQFFGPGTRLTVL.

This clone was seen a handful of times. This sequence joins TRBV27 and TRBJ2-7; possible D gene TRBD2, 6 bases. Germline lookup yields CDR1 MNHEY and CDR2 SMNVEV (reference sequence). This CDR3 has 16 residues. The V end lost 2 bases, the J end lost 4 bases, and 18 bases lay between the germline ends. The CDR3 sequence is CASSLGVGGLVYEQYF. The CDR3, as DNA: TGTGCCAGCAGTTTAGGGGTCGGGGGTTTAGTATACGAGCAGTACTTC.

V gene TRBV9 combines with J gene TRBJ1-6; D is unresolved. Trimming removed 4 bases at V and 7 bases at J, with 15 bases between. The germline V gene has CDR1 SGDLS and CDR2 YYNGEE. The CDR3 is 15 residues long. CDR3 coding DNA: TGTGCCAGCAGCCCTAAGAGGGAGGTAAATTCACCCCTCCACTTT. This codes for CASSPKREVNSPLHF.

V and J are TRBV27 and TRBJ2-6; D is uncertain. Trimming took off 6 bases at V and 0 bases at J, with 9 bases between the two ends. Germline V gene sequence: CDR1 MNHEY, CDR2 SMNVEV (reference sequence). The CDR3 spans 15 residues. The CDR3 sequence is CASSSGFSGANVLTF. In DNA, the CDR3 is TGTGCCAGCAGCTCTGGCTTCTCTGGGGCCAACGTCCTGACTTTC. Full variable domain (rest looked up from reference TRBV27 and TRBJ2-6): EAQVTQNPRYLITVTGKKLTVTCSQNMNHEYMSWYRQDPGLGLRQIYYSMNVEVTDKGDVPEGYKVSRKEKRNFPLILESPSPNQTSLYFCASSSGFSGANVLTFGAGSRLTVL.

The gene calls are TRBV6-2 or TRBV6-3 and TRBJ1-2; D call uncertain. This CDR3 has 13 residues. V was trimmed by 5 bases and J by 1 base, leaving 8 bases between them. Germline V gene lookup returns CDR1 MNHEY and CDR2 SVGEGT. Here the CDR3 reads CASSRTDNYGYTF. CDR3 sequence (DNA): TGTGCCAGCAGTCGGACGGATAACTATGGCTACACCTTC.

J is TRBJ2-7 and V is TRBV5-1; D is possibly TRBD2 (6 bases). The CDR3 covers 14 residues. CDR1 is SGHRS, CDR2 YFSETQ, per germline. Deletions cut 4 bases from V and 4 bases from J, with 15 bases between. CDR3 protein: CASSPLEGHYEQYF. Written as DNA, the CDR3 is TGCGCCAGCAGCCCTTTGGAGGGGCATTACGAGCAGTACTTC.